Listed below are T cell receptor beta chains from one sample, sequenced in a study of identical twins. TCRdb reprocessed the 5' RACE reads via MiXCR and lists one record per CDR3 protein. The table lists approximately 410,000 distinct CDR3 sequences, around a sixth of them singletons. Sequenced: naive T cells sorted from blood. The receptors originated from a man aged 50 to 59 in good health. Each CDR3 is given with its conserved first and last residue. Each record gives: V gene, J gene, D gene, CDR3 protein. D genes are given only for firm matches.

>TRBV20-1|TRBJ1-1|TRBD1
CSARKYRGTEAFF
>TRBV5-1|TRBJ2-5|NA
CASSFSGIEETQYF
>TRBV5-1|TRBJ1-1|NA
CASSLAAYTEAFF
>TRBV20-1|TRBJ1-2|NA
CSASGGKSNYGYTF
>TRBV7-2|TRBJ2-3|NA
CASSLGLADTQYF
>TRBV15|TRBJ2-3|TRBD2
CATSRDKVAGGPDTQYF
>TRBV20-1|TRBJ1-5|NA
CSASGQHSNQPQHF
>TRBV28|TRBJ1-2|NA
CASSSEGGYTF
>TRBV7-9|TRBJ2-1|TRBD1
CASLTGTGDNEQFF
>TRBV4-3|TRBJ2-4|NA
CASSQDIGKNIQYF
>TRBV20-1|TRBJ2-7|TRBD2
CGGEGSYEQYF
>TRBV27|TRBJ2-7|NA
CASKGPYEQYF
>TRBV20-1|TRBJ2-7|NA
CSARAGGPTAGEQYF
>TRBV20-1|TRBJ2-3|TRBD2
CSARRGGLTDTQYF
>TRBV29-1|TRBJ2-1|TRBD2
CSVQGRGSYNEQFF
>TRBV7-9|TRBJ2-3|NA
CASSLISGSTDTQYF
>TRBV10-3|TRBJ2-7|NA
CAISDGGQGGYEQYF
>TRBV9|TRBJ2-3|NA
CASSVTPQGEDTQYF
>TRBV20-1|TRBJ2-5|TRBD2
CSASKASGTQETQYF
>TRBV7-9|TRBJ2-3|NA
CASSRIGAGGTDTQYF
>TRBV7-2|TRBJ1-5|NA
CATKSTGRQPQHF
>TRBV14|TRBJ2-5|NA
CASSQEGWGWQETQYF
>TRBV24-1|TRBJ2-3|TRBD2
CATSDPGTSGATDTQYF
>TRBV6-2/TRBV6-3|TRBJ2-7|TRBD1
CASSHRGYEQYF
>TRBV12-3/TRBV12-4|TRBJ2-1|TRBD2
CASSLMAGAYNEQFF
>TRBV7-3|TRBJ1-2|TRBD1
CASSVAGGQNYGYTF
>TRBV5-1|TRBJ2-1|TRBD2
CASSPGLAGAYEQFF
>TRBV5-1|TRBJ2-3|TRBD1
CASSLTFDRGTQYF
>TRBV20-1|TRBJ2-1|NA
CSARDLGKYNEQFF
>TRBV12-5|TRBJ2-1|TRBD2
CASGPTSGNHNEQFF
>TRBV4-3|TRBJ2-7|NA
CASSQSPQAAYEQYF
>TRBV6-2/TRBV6-3|TRBJ1-1|NA
CASSRSSGRTEAFF
>TRBV6-2/TRBV6-3|TRBJ1-1|TRBD1
CASSYPGTGAEGTEAFF
>TRBV20-1|TRBJ1-6|NA
CSARAAANSPLHF
>TRBV4-3|TRBJ1-2|NA
CASSQDVGRGGYTF
>TRBV20-1|TRBJ2-1|TRBD2
CSARALAGAYNEQFF
>TRBV20-1|TRBJ2-1|TRBD2
CSARTSGRSNEQFF
>TRBV11-2|TRBJ2-7|NA
CASRGRTSNEQYF
>TRBV29-1|TRBJ1-2|NA
CSAITTGSYGYTF
>TRBV5-1|TRBJ1-1|TRBD1
CASSLGTGWTEAFF
>TRBV29-1|TRBJ2-1|NA
CTYRRENEQFF
>TRBV12-3/TRBV12-4|TRBJ1-1|TRBD1
CASSLTGGETEAFF
>TRBV20-1|TRBJ2-1|TRBD2
CSARRTSGSYNEQFF
>TRBV5-1|TRBJ1-1|TRBD1
CASSSGQGVGTEAFF
>TRBV7-8|TRBJ2-2|TRBD2
CASSGWAGGDGELFF
>TRBV29-1|TRBJ2-1|TRBD2
CSVGVAGGRNEQFF
>TRBV14|TRBJ2-1|NA
CASSLKRRFYNEQFF
>TRBV24-1|TRBJ2-3|NA
CATSDPSGRVADTQYF
>TRBV10-3|TRBJ2-5|NA
CAISPMQGAEETQYF